These 32 T cell receptor beta chains were all obtained from the same sample, sequenced in a study of Graves' ophthalmopathy and Graves' hyperthyroidism. RNA transcripts were the template, and TCR beta CDR3 regions were amplified from them. HTBI-primed RT-PCR formed the first round, and a multiplex PCR formed the second. TCRdb used MiXCR to reprocess the multiplex PCR reads, holding one entry per CDR3 protein. The sample consists of approximately 700,000 distinct CDR3 sequences, under 50% of them appearing once. Sequences were obtained from peripheral blood. The receptors derive from an adult man with Graves' ophthalmopathy.

This clonotype was counted between two and nine times. The junction departs from the called germline gene at one end, perhaps through a read error. The chain is built from TRBV10-3 and TRBJ2-6; D not resolved. The length of the CDR3 is 16 residues. Germline V lookup: CDR1 ENHRY, CDR2 SYGVKD. The CDR3 protein is CASSERGLGGANVLTF. CDR3 coding DNA: TGTGCCAGCAGTGAAAGAGGATTGGGTGGGGCCAACGTCCTGACTTTC.

This clonotype occurred many times. This chain links TRBV7-9 with TRBJ1-2; D is ambiguous. The germline V and J ends were trimmed by 4 bases and 2 bases, with 5 bases remaining between them. In germline, CDR1 is SEHNR, CDR2 FQNEAQ (reference sequence). There are 12 residues in the CDR3. In nucleotides, the CDR3 is TGTGCCAGCAGCTCTTTAAACTATGGCTACACCTTC. This encodes CASSSLNYGYTF.

The chain carries TRBV10-3 and TRBJ1-5, with D possibly TRBD1 on 6 matching bases. Germline V gene data show CDR1 as ENHRY and CDR2 as SYGVKD. This CDR3 contains 12 residues. DNA for the CDR3: TGTGCTAGAGACTACAGGGATCAGCCCCAGCATTTT. This codes for CARDYRDQPQHF.

This clonotype was seen at least ten times. The chain has TRBV7-9 and TRBJ2-5, with TRBD1 matching over 8 bases. Germline V gives CDR1 SEHNR, CDR2 FQNEAQ (reference sequence). V lost 3 bases, J lost 5 bases, and 8 bases stayed unmatched. The CDR3 totals 15 residues. In nucleotides, the CDR3 is TGTGCCAGCAGCTTGTCGACAGGGGAACGCGAGACCCAGTACTTC. It encodes CASSLSTGERETQYF.

This clonotype was detected ten times or more. This chain links TRBV10-3 with TRBJ1-2; 7 bases are a match to TRBD1. This CDR3 comprises 14 residues. CDR1 is ENHRY and CDR2 is SYGVKD in the germline V gene. The trim removed 7 bases at V and 1 base at J, leaving 6 bases unmatched. The CDR3 reads CAINQQGINYGYTF. The CDR3 DNA reads TGTGCCATCAACCAACAGGGGATTAACTATGGCTACACCTTC.

The genes are TRBV7-9 and TRBJ2-5; possibly TRBD1 or TRBD2 for D (6 bases each). This CDR3 has 13 amino acids. Per germline, CDR1 SEHNR and CDR2 FQNEAQ (reference sequence). The germline V and J ends were trimmed by 5 bases and 9 bases, with 16 bases remaining between them. The CDR3 nucleotides are TGTGCCAGCAGCCCACAGGGAGGTCAGCCCCAGTACTTC. Translated: CASSPQGGQPQYF.

This chain joins TRBV29-1 and TRBJ2-5, with D tentatively TRBD1 (5 bases). Germline V gives CDR1 SQVTM, CDR2 ANQGSEA. CDR3 length: 12 amino acids. Between the trimmed V and J ends, which lost 3 bases and 5 bases, there was a span of 10 bases. The CDR3 spells CSVDWQGETQYF. In DNA form, the CDR3 reads TGCAGCGTTGATTGGCAGGGTGAGACCCAGTACTTC.

There are many counts of this clonotype. V is TRBV7-9 and J is TRBJ2-2, with D possibly matching TRBD1 (6 bases). CDR1 is SEHNR, CDR2 FQNEAQ, per germline (reference sequence). CDR3 length: 15 amino acids. Trimming removed 8 bases at V and 2 bases at J, with 15 bases between. CDR3 in amino acids: CASSPDSSNTGELFF. As DNA, the CDR3 is TGTGCCAGCTCGCCGGACAGCTCCAACACCGGGGAGCTGTTTTTT.

This clonotype appeared a few times. The junction differs from germline at one of its ends, possibly a read error. The gene calls are TRBV10-3 and TRBJ2-7, with D perhaps assigned TRBD1 or TRBD2 (5 bases each). The CDR3 length is 14 residues. Germline V lookup: CDR1 ENHRY, CDR2 SYGVKD. The CDR3 reads CAISESVGAGELYF. In nucleotides, the CDR3 is TGTGCCATCAGTGAGTCGGTCGGGGCCGGGGAGCTGTACTTC.

This clonotype was recorded many times. The DNA of the CDR3 is TGTGCCAGCAGCTTGGGGGGGGGCAGACAGCCCCAGCATTTT. This sequence encodes CASSLGGGRQPQHF. V usage is TRBV7-9 and J usage is TRBJ1-5, with D perhaps matching TRBD1 (6 bases). Trimming left V 3 bases short and J 7 bases short, with 13 bases between. Germline CDR1 reads SEHNR; CDR2 reads FQNEAQ (reference sequence). The CDR3 consists of 14 residues.

Comment on this clonotype: One end of the junction is discordant with germline, which a read error may explain. The chain combines TRBV10-3 with TRBJ2-5; TRBD1 matches 9 bases. CDR1 and CDR2 from the germline V gene are ENHRY and SYGVKD. The CDR3 consists of 16 residues. The CDR3 loop reads CASSDLWTGAQETQYF. The DNA for the CDR3 is TGTGCCAGCAGTGACCTTTGGACAGGGGCTCAAGAGACCCAGTACTTC.

This clonotype came up many times. CDR3 DNA sequence: TGTGCCAGCACCCGAGCGACTTCTAGAGAGACCCAGTACTTC. Its protein product is CASTRATSRETQYF. The J gene is TRBJ2-5, the V gene TRBV2; D not resolved. V lost 7 bases, J lost 4 bases, and 16 bases lay in between. Per germline, CDR1 SNHLY and CDR2 FYNNEI. The CDR3 runs 14 residues.

J is TRBJ1-2 and V is TRBV11-1, with D unresolved. This CDR3 comprises 14 residues. CDR1 is SGHAT, CDR2 FQDESV, per germline (reference sequence). Trimming took off 5 bases at V and 4 bases at J, with 14 bases between the two ends. The CDR3 nucleotides are TGTGCCAGCAGCGCCTATTTGGTGGGCTATGGCTACACCTTC. This sequence encodes CASSAYLVGYGYTF.

The chain employs TRBV29-1 and TRBJ1-4, with 8 bases lining up with TRBD1. Germline V gives CDR1 SQVTM, CDR2 ANQGSEA. Trimming cost V 6 bases and J 6 bases; bases outside gene matches: 9. The CDR3 extends over 14 amino acids. Here the CDR3 DNA reads TGCAGCGTGGATTGGACAGGGAGATATGAAAAACTGTTTTTT. Translation: CSVDWTGRYEKLFF.

This chain joins TRBV7-9 and TRBJ2-3; 7 positions agree with TRBD2. Trimming cost V 5 bases and J 4 bases; bases outside gene matches: 12. The CDR3 consists of 16 residues. Germline V lookup: CDR1 SEHNR, CDR2 FQNEAQ (reference sequence). Here the CDR3 DNA reads TGTGCCAGCAGCAACGTCGGTGGTGGGGGGGCAGATACGCAGTATTTT. This translates into CASSNVGGGGADTQYF.

V gene TRBV6-5 combines with J gene TRBJ1-6, with D hard to call. Trimming cost V 5 bases and J 5 bases, with 10 bases left between them. The CDR3 runs 14 residues. Germline V gives CDR1 MNHEY, CDR2 SVGAGI. This CDR3 reads CASSPTENNSPLHF. CDR3 coding DNA: TGTGCCAGCAGTCCGACCGAGAATAATTCACCCCTCCACTTT.

This clonotype was counted at least ten times. The V gene is TRBV7-9, the J gene TRBJ1-1, with D possibly being TRBD1 (5 bases). V was cut by 5 bases and J by 4 bases, with 14 bases left in between. The CDR3 totals 14 residues. From germline, CDR1 is SEHNR and CDR2 FQNEAQ (reference sequence). The CDR3, as DNA: TGTGCCAGCAGCCGTACGGGAGGGGTCACTGAAGCTTTCTTT. It translates to CASSRTGGVTEAFF.

This clonotype was detected only a few times. This rearrangement joins TRBV7-2 to TRBJ1-4, with a possible D match to TRBD1 (6 bases). CDR3 length: 16 residues. Trimming took off 3 bases at V and 5 bases at J, with 16 bases between the two ends. The germline V gene encodes CDR1 SGHTA and CDR2 FQGNSA. As DNA, the CDR3 is TGTGCCAGCAGCTTCGACTGGACAGAAAAAAATGAAAAACTGTTTTTT. The encoded protein is CASSFDWTEKNEKLFF.

V is TRBV15 and J is TRBJ1-4; maybe TRBD1 (6 bases). V lost 3 bases and J lost 4, with 18 bases in between. This CDR3 is built from 17 residues. CDR1 is LNHNV, CDR2 YYDKDF, per germline (reference sequence). The CDR3 reads CATSRGKGVGDNEKLFF. In nucleotides, the CDR3 is TGTGCCACCAGCAGGGGGAAGGGGGTCGGCGATAATGAAAAACTGTTTTTT.

There are many counts of this clonotype. The chain couples TRBV7-2 to TRBJ2-7; 12 bases align to TRBD2. Trimming cost V 3 bases and J 6 bases; bases outside gene matches: 6. Germline assignment: CDR1 SGHTA and CDR2 FQGNSA. The length of the CDR3 is 15 residues. CDR3 sequence (DNA): TGTGCCAGCAGCTTGTTTCTAGCGGGGGGGCGCGAGCAGTACTTC. Its translation: CASSLFLAGGREQYF.

This clonotype came up a few times. The rearrangement links TRBV7-9 to TRBJ1-5, with 8 bases lining up with TRBD1. This CDR3 has 19 residues. In germline, CDR1 is SEHNR, CDR2 FQNEAQ (reference sequence). With 5 bases clipped from V and 5 bases from J, the junction kept 20 bases outside the gene matches. In DNA form, the CDR3 reads TGTGCCAGCAGCCTAAATATCCCGGGCGGGACAGGAAATTATCAGCCCCAGCATTTT. Translated, it gives CASSLNIPGGTGNYQPQHF.

V and J are TRBV29-1 and TRBJ1-4; the D gene is possibly TRBD1 (5 bases). Trimming shortened V by 2 bases and J by 5 bases, and 12 bases separated the two germline ends. CDR1 and CDR2 (germline): SQVTM, ANQGSEA. The CDR3 contains 14 residues. CDR3 protein: CSVEWGGLNEKLFF. In nucleotides, the CDR3 is TGCAGCGTTGAATGGGGGGGACTAAATGAAAAACTGTTTTTT.

Note on this clonotype: This may be a read error, as it is one base from a much larger clone. The chain links TRBV20-1 to TRBJ1-4, with D unclear. Germline V lookup: CDR1 DFQATT, CDR2 SNEGSKA (reference sequence). CDR3 length: 12 amino acids. Deletions cut 6 bases from V and 7 bases from J, with 12 bases between. The CDR3 spells CSALTPGEKLFF. DNA for the CDR3: TGCAGTGCCCTTACTCCCGGTGAAAAACTGTTTTTT.

V gene TRBV20-1 combines with J gene TRBJ2-7; D is uncertain. CDR1 and CDR2 from the germline V gene are DFQATT and SNEGSKA (reference sequence). V dropped 1 base and J dropped 4 bases, with 11 bases sitting between them. This CDR3 region has 13 residues. The CDR3 reads CSARVYMGYEQYF. The CDR3 DNA is TGCAGTGCTAGAGTTTATATGGGGTACGAGCAGTACTTC.

The rearrangement links TRBV19 to TRBJ2-6; no definite D call. CDR3 length: 19 amino acids. Germline V lookup: CDR1 LNHDA, CDR2 SQIVND (reference sequence). The ends were cut back, 5 bases at V and 0 bases at J, with 20 bases in the middle. CDR3 residues: CASSVKTRMMSSGANVLTF. In DNA form, the CDR3 reads TGTGCCAGTAGTGTTAAAACACGCATGATGAGCTCTGGGGCCAACGTCCTGACTTTC. Combining the CDR3 with reference TRBV19 and TRBJ2-6 gives the whole variable domain DGGITQSPKYLFRKEGQNVTLSCEQNLNHDAMYWYRQDPGQGLRLIYYSQIVNDFQKGDIAEGYSVSREKKESFPLTVTSAQKNPTAFYLCASSVKTRMMSSGANVLTFGAGSRLTVL.

In this sample, this clonotype turned up a few times. The rearrangement joins TRBV20-1 to TRBJ1-5, with 8 bases fitting TRBD1. CDR1 is DFQATT, CDR2 SNEGSKA, per germline (reference sequence). V dropped 0 bases and J dropped 0; count of bases not matched to a gene: 10. The CDR3 covers 18 residues. The DNA for the CDR3 is TGCAGTGCTAGAGACGACCGGGACAGGCCCTATAGCAATCAGCCCCAGCATTTT. It specifies CSARDDRDRPYSNQPQHF.

The chain carries TRBV5-1 and TRBJ2-6; perhaps TRBD1 as D (6 bases). V lost 0 bases and J lost 0, with 16 bases in between. The CDR3 length is 19 residues. The germline gives CDR1 SGHRS, CDR2 YFSETQ. This CDR3 is CASSLGAGVTISGANVLTF. DNA for the CDR3: TGCGCCAGCAGCTTGGGGGCAGGGGTTACCATCTCTGGGGCCAACGTCCTGACTTTC. Supplemented by reference TRBV5-1 and TRBJ2-6, the full variable domain reads KAGVTQTPRYLIKTRGQQVTLSCSPISGHRSVSWYQQTPGQGLQFLFEYFSETQRNKGNFPGRFSGRQFSNSRSEMNVSTLELGDSALYLCASSLGAGVTISGANVLTFGAGSRLTVL.

This clonotype was observed a handful of times. The chain employs TRBV30 and TRBJ1-2; TRBD1 agrees at 9 bases. Germline CDR1 reads GTSNPN; CDR2 reads SVGIG (reference sequence). The CDR3 totals 13 residues. J gave up 4 bases and V 6 bases, and 6 bases lay outside the gene matches. CDR3 sequence reads: CACPGQGSYGYTF. The CDR3 nucleotides are TGTGCCTGCCCCGGACAGGGGTCCTATGGCTACACCTTC.

The gene calls are TRBV29-1 and TRBJ1-2; the D gene is possibly TRBD1 (5 bases). CDR1 is SQVTM, CDR2 ANQGSEA, per germline. There are 11 residues in the CDR3. Between the trimmed V and J ends, which lost 0 bases and 6 bases, there was a span of 5 bases. The CDR3 region has the DNA TGCAGCGTTGAAGAGGGGGATGGCTACACCTTC. Translating gives CSVEEGDGYTF. The variable domain in full, with the rest retrieved from reference TRBV29-1 and TRBJ1-2, is SAVISQKPSRDICQRGTSLTIQCQVDSQVTMMFWYRQQPGQSLTLIATANQGSEATYESGFVIDKFPISRPNLTFSTLTVSNMSPEDSSIYLCSVEEGDGYTFGSGTRLTVV.

On this clonotype itself: The junction departs from the called germline gene at one end, perhaps through a read error. The chain combines TRBV10-3 with TRBJ2-7, with 7 bases fitting TRBD1. Germline-derived CDR1 and CDR2 are ENHRY and SYGVKD. CDR3 length equals 15 residues. The CDR3: CASSYSRTGEYEQYF. The CDR3 bases are TGTGCCAGCAGTTACTCGAGGACAGGTGAATACGAGCAGTACTTC.

The chain has TRBV12-3 or TRBV12-4 and TRBJ1-2, with 9 bases fitting TRBD1. The V segment lost 4 bases and the J segment 6 bases; nucleotides outside the gene matches: 6. The CDR3 totals 14 residues. CDR3 coding DNA: TGTGCCAGCAGTTGGACAGGGGAATTACATGGCTACACCTTC. As protein: CASSWTGELHGYTF.

This clonotype was picked up one time. The genes are TRBV20-1 and TRBJ2-5; tentatively, D is TRBD1 (6 bases). The V end lost 3 bases, the J end lost 9 bases, and 20 bases lay between the germline ends. Looked up from germline, CDR1 is DFQATT and CDR2 is SNEGSKA (reference sequence). CDR3 length: 14 amino acids. CDR3: CSARGLTGDGPQYF. The CDR3, as DNA: TGCAGTGCTAGGGGTCTGACAGGAGATGGGCCCCAGTACTTC.